Here is one T cell receptor beta chain with its context. What this receptor recognizes is not known. No much larger clonotype is one base removed from it; base qualities were not supplied. TCRbeta CDR3 regions were immunosequenced from genomic DNA with the immunoSEQ Assay. Before high-throughput sequencing, genomic DNA was amplified using bias-controlled multiplex PCR. The paper's data handling went like this. To quantify the absolute abundance of each unique TCRbeta CDR3 region, the sequences were collapsed and filtered. Clonality, defined as 1 minus Pielou's evenness, was calculated using only productive rearrangements. Tumor T-cell fraction was calculated by normalizing TCRbeta template counts to the amount of usable DNA, which was estimated from several housekeeping genes. Clones with significantly greater frequencies in on-treatment versus baseline samples were identified using a previously published method. Drawn from immuneACCESS, this table holds only the in-frame rearrangements with V and J called that TCRdb kept. Clones are partly lost; checked studies trace under half to an unresolved V gene and leave the rest unexplained. V and J calls and clone size come straight from that table; D and trimming were deduced from the DNA. The sample table lists roughly 6,300 clones, roughly 25% of them with a count of one. The ten top clones hold over 8% of the sample.

The sample originates from a study of sequential checkpoint blockade in melanoma (dated by TCRdb to about 2019). Study-wide context: In a 1:1 randomization, patients received either first-line nivolumab then ipilimumab (arm A) or ipilimumab then nivolumab (arm B). DNA from around 96 pretreatment melanoma tumor samples was subjected to TCRbeta immunosequencing. The same lesion was the source of roughly 80% of the matched pre- and post-treatment tumor biopsy pairs. Matched tumor biopsies were taken from around 22 patients before treatment and at week 13, after single-agent nivolumab (arm A) or ipilimumab (arm B). Both trial sequences were followed by maintenance nivolumab. Broad study findings and their caveats: In the nivolumab-first arm (arm A), an association was found between pretreatment tumor TIL clonality and response (P = .04). Within-arm analyses of tumor T-cell fraction were constrained by small sample sizes and reduced statistical power. PD-L1 staining and CD8+ T-cell counts correlated with tumor T-cell fraction and clonality, whereas mutational load did not. Patients whose tumor T-cell fraction and clonality increased by week 13 were about 30 times more likely to achieve clinical benefit. The model for predicting response that combines TCR metrics with mutation burden needs to be validated in larger, independent patient cohorts.

The CDR3, from cysteine to phenylalanine, totals 12 residues. Only the CDR3 DNA stays, 36 bases, in frame from base 1. V is shortened by 4 bases, J by 4 bases, and the region joining them spans 10 bases. From the germline V gene (reference sequence), CDR1 is GTSNPN and CDR2 is SVGIG. The sample's treatment or condition label, in plain terms: randomized to nivolumab then ipilimumab (arm A) or the reverse (arm B). Prior DNA-damaging chemotherapy had not been received by any trial patient. Samples came from patients with melanoma in CheckMate 064, a randomized, open-label phase II trial of sequential checkpoint blockade. Genomic DNA from formalin-fixed paraffin-embedded (FFPE) tissue samples served as the input for tumor TCR sequencing.

The starting material was tumor tissue (inferred from file names), obtained from a patient given nivolumab and ipilimumab in sequence. Recombination connected TRBV30 to TRBJ1-1, with a weak D call of TRBD1 (5 bases match). The clonotype comes from a human donor with melanoma. The sequence in DNA is TGTGCCTGGACTCAGGGAGGCACTGAAGCTTTCTTT. It encodes CAWTQGGTEAFF. With the rest looked up from the reference TRBV30 and TRBJ1-1 genes rather than sequenced, the full variable domain is SQTIHQWPATLVQPVGSPLSLECTVEGTSNPNLYWYRQAAGRGLQLLFYSVGIGQISSEVPQNLSASRPQDRQFILSSKKLLLSDSGFYLCAWTQGGTEAFFGQGTRLTVV.